This record looks at one T cell receptor beta chain sequence and its context. What it binds is unknown. These data come from a study of shared clonotypes between healthy human individuals. Across the whole study: Per-donor plates numbered three CD4 naive, three CD4 memory, two CD8 naive and one CD8 memory.

Study-level findings and limits: Around 4.7% of naive CD4 clonotypes were shared across a few donors.

Generated by immunoSEQ multiplex PCR, the TCRdb table keeps only in-frame clones and is missing some. This table has approximately 2.1 million clones, about 92% appearing once. Germline V lookup: CDR1 LGHNA, CDR2 YSLEER. V was pared by 0 bases and J by 11 bases, with 17 bases of the junction left unmatched. The CDR3 extends over 18 amino acids. This sequence joins TRBV4-3 and TRBJ1-4, with 8 bases identical to TRBD1. The TCR sequence derives from a man younger than 35 in good health. Some clones in this sample may be carry-over from other donors' samples. The sample comprised naive CD4+ T cells from PBMCs. Subset here: CD45RA+ positively selected. CDR3 amino acids: CASSQDFSFIGTGRKLFF. The CDR3 coding sequence is TGCGCCAGCAGCCAAGACTTTAGTTTCATAGGGACAGGACGGAAACTGTTTTTT.